This TCR beta chain is from a study of cytomegalovirus exposure and HLA in healthy donors. General observations from the study: The later analysis indicated that the majority of CMV-associated TCR beta chains appeared HLA-restricted. It was only CMV serostatus that was available as immune exposure information. Per a prior analysis, the majority of TCR beta V segments were productive roughly 87% or roughly 30% of the time.

Note on this clone: What it recognizes is unknown.

Losses at the gene ends were 1 base for V and 5 bases for J; bases not matched to a gene: 8. Germline V lookup: CDR1 SGHNT, CDR2 YENEEA. The CDR3 has 16 amino acids. Researchers ran the PCR with 60 Vbeta and 13 Jbeta primers. Libraries were prepared by immunoSEQ multiplex PCR; TCRdb keeps only in-frame clonotypes and omits some of them. There are approximately 130,000 clones in the sample; about 85% occur only once, and about 1.5% lies in the top ten. The source material was PBMCs. V is TRBV11-3 and J is TRBJ2-5, with 9 bases that match TRBD1. This clonotype originated in a boy aged 5-17 years in good health and CMV-seronegative. CDR3 sequence: CASSLGAGTGQETQYF. CDR3 nucleotide sequence: TGTGCCAGCAGCTTAGGGGCCGGGACAGGGCAGGAGACCCAGTACTTC.